This is a list of T cell receptor beta chains from one sample in a study of T cells after yellow fever vaccination. TCRdb re-analysed the 5' RACE reads in MiXCR, keeping a single row per CDR3 protein. Of roughly 50,000 distinct CDR3 sequences listed, approximately 7% are singletons. The sample in question was CD8+ T cells sorted from PBMCs, obtained less than 16 days after the first yellow fever vaccination. The receptors stem from a man between 18 and 35 years old who received the YFV17D yellow fever vaccine. Each CDR3 is given with its conserved first and last residue. A D gene is named only where the DNA matches it firmly. Rows give clone size only sometimes, using once, few, many, or a class for an expanded clone.

V: TRBV12-3/TRBV12-4; size: many; J: TRBJ1-5; D: TRBD1; CDR3: CASSPDRGQGKQPQHF; DNA: TGTGCCAGCAGCCCTGATCGTGGACAGGGTAAGCAGCCCCAGCATTTT
V: TRBV20-1; size: few; J: TRBJ2-3; D: TRBD2; CDR3: CSARGLAGPIDTQYF; DNA: TGCAGTGCTAGAGGCCTAGCGGGGCCGATAGATACGCAGTATTTT
V: TRBV20-1; size: many; J: TRBJ1-1; D: TRBD1; CDR3: CSARDLGQGLRAFF; DNA: TGCAGTGCTAGAGATTTGGGACAGGGGTTGAGAGCTTTCTTT
V: TRBV24-1; size: many; J: TRBJ2-1; D: .; CDR3: CATSDLRYEQFF; DNA: TGTGCCACCAGTGATCTTAGGTATGAGCAGTTCTTC
V: TRBV5-4; size: few; J: TRBJ1-1; D: .; CDR3: CASSWGPNEAFF; DNA: TGTGCCAGCAGCTGGGGACCGAATGAAGCTTTCTTT
V: TRBV7-2; size: .; J: TRBJ2-1; D: .; CDR3: CASSNRAKTSYNEQFF; DNA: TGTGCCAGCAGCAACAGAGCCAAAACCTCCTACAATGAGCAGTTCTTC
V: TRBV6-5; size: many; J: TRBJ2-2; D: .; CDR3: CASSYLRENTGELFF; DNA: TGTGCCAGCAGTTACTTGCGGGAGAACACCGGGGAGCTGTTTTTT
V: TRBV11-2; size: many; J: TRBJ2-5; D: .; CDR3: CASSLGLQETQYF; DNA: TGTGCCAGCAGCTTAGGACTCCAAGAGACCCAGTACTTC
V: TRBV4-1; size: many; J: TRBJ1-1; D: TRBD1; CDR3: CASSQGQGWGTFF; DNA: TGCGCCAGCAGCCAAGGACAGGGGTGGGGAACTTTCTTT
V: TRBV7-9; size: many; J: TRBJ2-3; D: .; CDR3: CASSSDRTLSTDTQYF; DNA: TGTGCCAGCAGCTCCGACAGGACCCTTAGCACAGATACGCAGTATTTT
V: TRBV4-1; size: many; J: TRBJ2-1; D: .; CDR3: CASSQEVQGWENIPYNEQFF; DNA: TGCGCCAGCAGCCAAGAAGTCCAGGGTTGGGAAAACATCCCCTACAATGAGCAGTTCTTC
V: TRBV15; size: many; J: TRBJ2-1; D: .; CDR3: CATSRPVLETYNEQFF; DNA: TGTGCCACCAGCAGGCCCGTGCTAGAAACCTACAATGAGCAGTTCTTC
V: TRBV6-5; size: many; J: TRBJ1-1; D: .; CDR3: CASSYEPSTAPDEAFF; DNA: TGTGCCAGCAGTTACGAGCCTTCCACTGCCCCTGACGAAGCTTTCTTT
V: TRBV14; size: many; J: TRBJ2-2; D: .; CDR3: CASSHRTLTTGELFF; DNA: TGTGCCAGCAGCCACCGAACCTTGACCACCGGGGAGCTGTTTTTT
V: TRBV4-3; size: many; J: TRBJ2-7; D: .; CDR3: CASSDSGVSGAYEQYF; DNA: TGCGCCAGCAGCGACTCCGGCGTCTCCGGCGCCTACGAGCAGTACTTC
V: TRBV7-8; size: many; J: TRBJ1-6; D: .; CDR3: CASSLNRNGYNSPLHF; DNA: TGTGCCAGCAGCTTAAACAGGAATGGCTATAATTCACCCCTCCACTTT
V: TRBV27; size: few; J: TRBJ2-3; D: TRBD2; CDR3: CASSPPAGGHADTQYF; DNA: TGTGCCAGCAGTCCCCCGGCGGGGGGCCATGCAGATACGCAGTATTTT
V: TRBV7-2; size: many; J: TRBJ2-1; D: TRBD2; CDR3: CASSEGLAINEQFF; DNA: TGTGCCAGCAGCGAAGGACTAGCCATCAATGAGCAGTTCTTC
V: TRBV4-3; size: few; J: TRBJ1-1; D: .; CDR3: CASSQDRVQAFF; DNA: TGCGCCAGCAGCCAAGATCGGGTCCAAGCTTTCTTT
V: TRBV6-5; size: .; J: TRBJ1-5; D: .; CDR3: CASKQDYSNQPQHF; DNA: TGTGCCAGCAAACAGGATTATAGCAATCAGCCCCAGCATTTT
V: TRBV6-5; size: .; J: TRBJ2-2; D: .; CDR3: CASSYGWDHRFANTGELFF; DNA: TGTGCCAGCAGTTACGGGTGGGACCACAGGTTCGCGAACACCGGGGAGCTGTTTTTT
V: TRBV4-1; size: many; J: TRBJ2-1; D: .; CDR3: CASSHPKEGGGYNEQFF; DNA: TGCGCCAGCAGCCATCCTAAGGAGGGGGGAGGCTACAATGAGCAGTTCTTC
V: TRBV3-1; size: many; J: TRBJ2-3; D: TRBD2; CDR3: CASSPSGGPTDTQYF; DNA: TGTGCCAGCAGCCCTAGCGGGGGTCCCACAGATACGCAGTATTTT
V: TRBV9; size: many; J: TRBJ1-5; D: .; CDR3: CASSVGGGGQPQHF; DNA: TGTGCCAGCAGCGTAGGTGGGGGGGGCCAGCCCCAGCATTTT
V: TRBV4-2; size: .; J: TRBJ1-2; D: .; CDR3: CASSPGPLYCYTF; DNA: TGTGCCAGCAGCCCCGGGCCCCTCTATTGCTACACCTTC
V: TRBV4-3; size: many; J: TRBJ1-1; D: .; CDR3: CASSQEAGRPTEAFF; DNA: TGCGCCAGCAGCCAAGAGGCCGGGAGACCCACTGAAGCTTTCTTT
V: TRBV7-8; size: many; J: TRBJ2-7; D: .; CDR3: CASSLDLVRSYEQYF; DNA: TGTGCCAGCAGCTTAGACCTCGTCCGGTCCTACGAGCAGTACTTC
V: TRBV13; size: many; J: TRBJ1-3; D: TRBD1; CDR3: CASSVSGGSGNTIYF; DNA: TGTGCCAGCAGCGTCTCAGGGGGTTCAGGAAACACCATATATTTT
V: TRBV4-2; size: many; J: TRBJ2-1; D: .; CDR3: CASSPERGTIVYNEQFF; DNA: TGTGCCAGCAGCCCGGAGCGAGGGACCATAGTGTACAATGAGCAGTTCTTC
V: TRBV9; size: many; J: TRBJ1-1; D: .; CDR3: CASSARDRLNTEAFF; DNA: TGTGCCAGCAGCGCCCGAGACAGGCTGAACACTGAAGCTTTCTTT
V: TRBV7-9; size: many; J: TRBJ2-1; D: TRBD2; CDR3: CASSLESGGSYNEQFF; DNA: TGTGCCAGCAGCTTGGAAAGCGGGGGGTCCTACAATGAGCAGTTCTTC
V: TRBV4-3; size: many; J: TRBJ2-1; D: .; CDR3: CASSHKDVPTPNEQFF; DNA: TGCGCCAGCAGCCATAAGGACGTCCCAACCCCCAATGAGCAGTTCTTC
V: TRBV27; size: many; J: TRBJ2-7; D: .; CDR3: CASSLGQGNYEQYF; DNA: TGTGCCAGCAGTTTAGGGCAGGGAAACTACGAGCAGTACTTC
V: TRBV12-3/TRBV12-4; size: many; J: TRBJ2-3; D: .; CDR3: CASRITPPGASTDTQYF; DNA: TGTGCCAGCAGAATAACCCCACCGGGAGCTAGCACAGATACGCAGTATTTT
V: TRBV6-5; size: many; J: TRBJ2-3; D: .; CDR3: CASSYSSGDTQYF; DNA: TGTGCCAGCAGTTACTCATCAGGAGATACGCAGTATTTT
V: TRBV29-1; size: many; J: TRBJ2-5; D: .; CDR3: CSAKEWGGEGTQYF; DNA: TGCAGCGCGAAGGAGTGGGGTGGAGAAGGGACCCAGTACTTC
V: TRBV12-3/TRBV12-4; size: many; J: TRBJ2-2; D: .; CDR3: CASSRPTSSGELFF; DNA: TGTGCCAGCAGTCGCCCGACTAGTTCGGGGGAGCTGTTTTTT
V: TRBV6-5; size: .; J: TRBJ2-1; D: .; CDR3: CASSYSPGLPGDNEQFF; DNA: TGTGCCAGCAGTTACTCGCCAGGCCTTCCGGGTGACAATGAGCAGTTCTTC
V: TRBV20-1; size: many; J: TRBJ2-5; D: TRBD1; CDR3: CSANSRDRPFRTQYF; DNA: TGCAGTGCAAATTCCCGGGACAGGCCCTTCAGGACCCAGTACTTC
V: TRBV6-2/TRBV6-3; size: many; J: TRBJ2-1; D: .; CDR3: CASSYSVRSRSQFF; DNA: TGTGCCAGCAGTTACTCTGTGAGGTCCCGGAGCCAGTTCTTC
V: TRBV7-3; size: .; J: TRBJ2-1; D: TRBD1; CDR3: CASSQQGASGNEQFF; DNA: TGTGCCAGCAGCCAACAGGGGGCATCAGGAAATGAGCAGTTCTTC
V: TRBV21-1; size: many; J: TRBJ2-5; D: .; CDR3: CAIPSKTQYF; DNA: TGTGCCATCCCCTCCAAGACCCAGTACTTC
V: TRBV20-1; size: few; J: TRBJ2-5; D: .; CDR3: CCARDDPGNKKETQYF; DNA: TGCTGTGCTAGAGATGACCCGGGAAATAAAAAAGAGACCCAGTACTTC
V: TRBV12-3/TRBV12-4; size: many; J: TRBJ1-1; D: .; CDR3: CASSLNTNTEAFF; DNA: TGTGCCAGCAGTTTGAACACGAACACTGAAGCTTTCTTT
V: TRBV6-1; size: many; J: TRBJ2-5; D: TRBD2; CDR3: CASSERGGFVETQYF; DNA: TGTGCCAGCAGTGAGCGGGGGGGCTTCGTAGAGACCCAGTACTTC
V: TRBV3-1; size: many; J: TRBJ2-6; D: .; CDR3: CASSSGGGPSGANVLTF; DNA: TGTGCCAGCAGCTCTGGCGGGGGCCCCTCTGGGGCCAACGTCCTGACTTTC
V: TRBV13; size: many; J: TRBJ2-7; D: .; CDR3: CASSLGARLYEQYF; DNA: TGTGCCAGCAGCTTAGGCGCAAGACTCTACGAGCAGTACTTC